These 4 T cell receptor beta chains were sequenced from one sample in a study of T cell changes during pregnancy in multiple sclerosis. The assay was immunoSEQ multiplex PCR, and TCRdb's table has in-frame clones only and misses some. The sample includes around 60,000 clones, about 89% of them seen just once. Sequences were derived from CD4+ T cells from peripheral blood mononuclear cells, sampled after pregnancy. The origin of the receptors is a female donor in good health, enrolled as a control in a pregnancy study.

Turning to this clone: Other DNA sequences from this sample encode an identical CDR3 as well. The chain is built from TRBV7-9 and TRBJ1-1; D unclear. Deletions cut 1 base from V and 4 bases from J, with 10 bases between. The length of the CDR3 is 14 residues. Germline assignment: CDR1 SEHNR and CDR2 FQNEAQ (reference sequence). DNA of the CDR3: TGTGCCAGCAGCTTAGGAGGGTTGGGCACTGAAGCTTTCTTT. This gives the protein CASSLGGLGTEAFF.

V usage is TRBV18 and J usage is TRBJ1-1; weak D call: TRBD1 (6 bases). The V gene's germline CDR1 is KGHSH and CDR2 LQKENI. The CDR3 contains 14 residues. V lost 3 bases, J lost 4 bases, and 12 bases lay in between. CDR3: CASSPDTGFTEAFF. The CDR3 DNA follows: TGTGCCAGCTCACCGGATACAGGGTTCACTGAAGCTTTCTTT.

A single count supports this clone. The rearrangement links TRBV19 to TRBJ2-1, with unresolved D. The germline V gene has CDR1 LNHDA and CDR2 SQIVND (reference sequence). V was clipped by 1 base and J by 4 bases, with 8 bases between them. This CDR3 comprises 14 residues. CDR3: CASSIGPVYNEQFF. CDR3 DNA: TGTGCCAGTAGTATAGGGCCAGTTTACAATGAGCAGTTCTTC.

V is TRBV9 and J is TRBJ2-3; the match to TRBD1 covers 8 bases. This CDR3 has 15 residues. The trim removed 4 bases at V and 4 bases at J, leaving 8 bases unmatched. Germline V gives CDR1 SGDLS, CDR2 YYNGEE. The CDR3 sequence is CASSPQGAGADTQYF. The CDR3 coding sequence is TGTGCCAGCAGCCCCCAGGGGGCAGGTGCAGATACGCAGTATTTT.